This T cell receptor (beta chain) emerged from a study of OX40 agonist ivuxolimab in advanced cancers. Some clones are missing from TCRdb's copy, which holds only in-frame ones; the method was immunoSEQ multiplex PCR. The top ten clones hold over 20% of a sample with 36,000 or so clones, around 77% of them seen once. Germline V gene sequence: CDR1 SEHNR, CDR2 FQNEAQ (reference sequence). J lost 3 bases, V lost 7 bases, and 12 bases had no gene match. This CDR3 has 16 amino acids. A few counts support this clone. Individuals having autoimmune disease history or systemic immunosuppression were not enrolled. The study sampled blood at baseline, cycle 4 day 1, and cycle 7 day 1.

Sequencing used CD4+ or CD8+ T cells sorted from blood, obtained in a trial of the OX40 agonist ivuxolimab. The chain couples TRBV7-9 to TRBJ1-1, with 9 bases matching TRBD1. The source of this sequence is an adult with an advanced solid tumor such as melanoma, head and neck, liver or kidney cancer. The CDR3 sequence: CASIPETGGLYTEAFF. CDR3 in DNA: TGTGCCAGCATCCCCGAGACAGGGGGTTTGTACACTGAAGCTTTCTTT. The variable domain in full, completed from reference TRBV7-9 and TRBJ1-1, reads DTGVSQNPRHKITKRGQNVTFRCDPISEHNRLYWYRQTLGQGPEFLTYFQNEAQLEKSRLLSDRFSAERPKGSFSTLEIQRTEQGDSAMYLCASIPETGGLYTEAFFGQGTRLTVV.